This TCR beta chain emerged from a study of blood T cell repertoires in COVID-19. Study-wide context: Both acute and convalescent COVID-19 samples were obtained from the United States, Italy and Spain. PBMCs, B-cell-depleted T cells, or T cells provided the cDNA or gDNA that made up the material.

After removal of 1 base from V and 6 bases from J, the junction contained 3 bases not matched to a gene. This CDR3 is built from 15 residues. Germline V gene sequence: CDR1 SEHNR, CDR2 FQNEAQ (reference sequence). Per the original data handling: Reference gene primer amplification in the assay estimated nucleated cell counts. Libraries were prepared by immunoSEQ multiplex PCR; TCRdb keeps only in-frame clonotypes and omits some of them. From that table come the V and J calls and clone size; the DNA was used to work out D and trimming. Among 160,000 or so clones, around 90% were seen once, and the ten largest hold over 3.5%.

Sequencing was carried out using peripheral blood. The TCR originated in a woman in her fifties or sixties who had recovered from COVID-19. This rearrangement joins TRBV7-9 to TRBJ2-2; 9 bases align to TRBD2. The CDR3 DNA sequence: TGTGCCAGCAGCTTAGGGACTAGCGCGTCCGGGGAGCTGTTTTTT. Translation gives CASSLGTSASGELFF.